These T cell receptor beta chains were read from a single sample in a study of T cell clonotyping in hematopoietic cell transplantation. Some clones are missing from TCRdb's copy, which holds only in-frame ones; the method was immunoSEQ multiplex PCR. The sample gives around 9,800 clones, about nine tenths of which show up once; about 40% is in the top ten. The specimen was PBMCs, collected 180 days after allogeneic stem cell transplant. Every receptor here comes from a male patient aged 60 to 75 who had an allogeneic stem cell transplant from an unrelated donor, so the T cells may come from the graft donor. Some clones in this sample may be carry-over from other donors' samples. Both conserved end residues are part of each CDR3. A D gene is named only where the DNA matches it firmly. Not all rows give a size; the values are once, few, many and, for expanded clones, a class.

d_call	v_call	clone_size	j_call	cdr3_aa	cdr3_nt
-	TRBV6-1	-	TRBJ1-3	CASSEAPGTIYF	TGTGCCAGCAGTGAAGCGCCAGGGACCATATATTTT
-	TRBV27	-	TRBJ2-2	CASSFRSGELFF	TGTGCCAGCAGTTTCAGATCCGGGGAGCTGTTTTTT
-	TRBV5-5	few	TRBJ1-3	CASSPSGRISGNTIYF	TGCGCCAGCAGCCCCTCGGGGCGGATCTCTGGAAACACCATATATTTT
-	TRBV6-1	-	TRBJ2-7	CASRGRGDSSYEQYF	TGTGCCAGCAGGGGAAGGGGCGACAGTAGCTACGAGCAGTACTTC
-	TRBV5-1	-	TRBJ2-7	CASSFTGSNEQYF	TGCGCCAGCAGCTTTACAGGGTCAAACGAGCAGTACTTC
TRBD1	TRBV29-1	-	TRBJ1-1	CSVRDRGRYTEAFF	TGCAGCGTTCGGGACAGGGGGAGGTACACTGAAGCTTTCTTT
-	TRBV11-1	-	TRBJ2-5	CASSNKETQYF	TGTGCCAGCAGCAACAAAGAGACCCAGTACTTC
-	TRBV9	-	TRBJ1-1	CASSVDRQNTEAFF	TGTGCCAGCAGCGTAGATCGCCAGAACACTGAAGCTTTCTTT
TRBD1	TRBV6-5	-	TRBJ2-7	CASSPGQGPFYEQYF	TGTGCCAGCAGTCCGGGACAGGGACCTTTCTACGAGCAGTACTTC
TRBD1	TRBV6-5	-	TRBJ1-2	CASRADRRYGYTF	TGTGCCAGCAGAGCGGACAGGCGCTATGGCTACACCTTC
-	TRBV4-1	-	TRBJ2-7	CASSQALRRTYEQYF	TGCGCCAGCAGCCAAGCGCTCAGGCGTACCTACGAGCAGTACTTC
-	TRBV15	-	TRBJ2-7	CATSRKVDISPYEQYF	TGTGCCACCAGCCGAAAAGTAGACATATCTCCCTACGAGCAGTACTTC
TRBD1	TRBV6-1	-	TRBJ2-7	CASSDGGQGGSYEQYF	TGTGCCAGCAGTGATGGAGGACAGGGAGGATCGTATGAGCAGTACTTC
-	TRBV13	-	TRBJ2-3	CASRLSGSGDTQYF	TGTGCCAGCAGACTGTCTGGTAGCGGAGATACGCAGTATTTT
-	TRBV10-3	-	TRBJ2-3	CAISGGPADTQYF	TGTGCCATCAGCGGGGGGCCGGCGGATACGCAGTATTTT
-	TRBV2	-	TRBJ2-7	CASRETVPSYEQYF	TGTGCCAGCCGCGAGACAGTCCCCTCCTACGAGCAGTACTTC
-	TRBV10-1	-	TRBJ1-2	CASSDRKNYGYTF	TGCGCCAGCAGTGACCGCAAGAACTATGGCTACACCTTC
-	TRBV2	-	TRBJ1-2	CASSSRRPEYGYTF	TGTGCCAGCAGTTCTCGTAGACCAGAGTATGGCTACACCTTC
TRBD1	TRBV11-2	once	TRBJ1-4	CASRGQGGEKLFF	TGTGCCAGCAGGGGACAGGGTGGTGAAAAACTGTTTTTT
-	TRBV2	-	TRBJ1-4	CASSGRARNEKLFF	TGTGCCAGCAGCGGACGAGCTAGGAATGAAAAACTGTTTTTT
TRBD1	TRBV7-2	-	TRBJ2-2	CASSFYRGSGGELFF	TGTGCCAGCAGCTTTTACAGGGGGAGTGGCGGGGAGCTGTTTTTT
-	TRBV4-3	-	TRBJ2-7	CASSQGARGIYEQYF	TGCGCCAGCAGCCAAGGGGCCAGGGGAATCTACGAGCAGTACTTC
-	TRBV6-5	-	TRBJ1-3	CASSYSGRGADTIYF	TGTGCCAGCAGTTACTCGGGGCGGGGCGCAGACACCATATATTTT
-	TRBV5-1	-	TRBJ1-2	CASSRGQNYGYTF	TGCGCCAGCAGCAGGGGACAAAACTATGGCTACACCTTC
-	TRBV11-1	-	TRBJ1-5	CASSPGNSNQPQHF	TGTGCCAGCAGCCCAGGGAATAGCAATCAGCCCCAGCATTTT
TRBD1	TRBV28	-	TRBJ1-3	CASSTHQTGRNTIYF	TGTGCCAGCAGCACACACCAGACAGGGAGAAACACCATATATTTT
TRBD1	TRBV7-2	few	TRBJ1-6	CASGNRGGESPLHF	TGTGCCAGCGGGAACAGGGGGGGAGAATCACCCCTCCACTTT
-	TRBV6-5	-	TRBJ1-5	CASSPVGGQPQHF	TGTGCCAGCAGTCCTGTCGGGGGTCAGCCCCAGCATTTT
-	TRBV7-2	once	TRBJ1-4	CASSRGEKLFF	TGTGCCAGCAGCCGGGGGGAAAAACTGTTTTTT
TRBD1	TRBV5-6	-	TRBJ2-2	CASSQTTGVGELFF	TGTGCCAGCAGCCAAACCACAGGGGTAGGGGAGCTGTTTTTT
-	TRBV6-5	-	TRBJ2-2	CASSHLTSSGELFF	TGTGCCAGCAGTCACCTAACTAGTTCCGGGGAGCTGTTTTTT
TRBD1	TRBV27	-	TRBJ2-7	CTSSLARQGYEQYF	TGTACCAGCAGTTTAGCGCGACAGGGGTACGAGCAGTACTTC
TRBD1	TRBV19	once	TRBJ1-5	CASSSRGTGTHSNQPQHF	TGTGCCAGTAGTTCCCGCGGGACAGGGACTCATAGCAATCAGCCCCAGCATTTT
TRBD1	TRBV6-1	-	TRBJ1-5	CASSELTGVPNQPQHF	TGTGCCAGCAGTGAACTGACAGGGGTTCCCAATCAGCCCCAGCATTTT
-	TRBV4-3	-	TRBJ1-4	CASSLLSAANEKLFF	TGCGCCAGCAGCCTCTTGTCCGCGGCAAATGAAAAACTGTTTTTT
-	TRBV28	once	TRBJ1-4	CASSKQGYSEKLFF	TGTGCCAGCAGTAAACAGGGTTATAGTGAAAAACTGTTTTTT
-	TRBV19	-	TRBJ1-5	CAGSFGPGQPQHF	TGTGCCGGGTCCTTCGGGCCTGGTCAGCCCCAGCATTTT
TRBD1	TRBV6-5	few	TRBJ2-5	CASSYSGTGVETQYF	TGTGCCAGCAGTTACTCCGGGACAGGGGTCGAGACCCAGTACTTC
TRBD2	TRBV7-2	-	TRBJ2-5	CASSFGLAGETQYF	TGTGCCAGCAGCTTCGGACTAGCTGGTGAGACCCAGTACTTC
-	TRBV9	-	TRBJ2-7	CASSPRFEINEQYF	TGTGCCAGCAGCCCCCGGTTCGAGATCAACGAGCAGTACTTC
-	TRBV6-6	-	TRBJ2-7	CASSPRASGYEQYF	TGTGCCAGCAGCCCTAGGGCGTCAGGGTACGAGCAGTACTTC
-	TRBV11-1	-	TRBJ1-1	CASSLGSGSGTEAFF	TGTGCCAGCAGCTTAGGATCAGGGTCAGGCACTGAAGCTTTCTTT
-	TRBV2	-	TRBJ2-1	CAITDRGPYNEQFF	TGTGCCATCACGGACCGGGGGCCTTACAATGAGCAGTTCTTC
-	TRBV14	medium-sized	TRBJ1-2	CASSPFRLSMAPILF	TGTGCCAGCAGCCCATTCAGACTGAGTATGGCCCCAATACTGTTC
-	TRBV4-1	-	TRBJ1-5	CASSQVLWAGQPQHF	TGCGCCAGCAGCCAAGTCTTATGGGCCGGCCAGCCCCAGCATTTT
-	TRBV18	-	TRBJ2-1	CASSPPASGVNEQFF	TGTGCCAGCTCACCACCCGCCTCAGGGGTCAATGAGCAGTTCTTC
-	TRBV6-5	once	TRBJ1-2	CASTQGGGYTF	TGTGCCAGCACTCAGGGAGGCGGCTACACCTTC